This TCR beta chain emerged from a study of T cells in Graves' hyperthyroidism and ophthalmopathy. Out of over 9 ml of fresh peripheral blood came the PBMCs. Between the trimmed V and J ends, which lost 2 bases and 10 bases, there was a span of 12 bases. The CDR3 runs 14 residues. CDR1 and CDR2 from the germline V gene are MGHDK and SYGVNS. Amplification of TCR beta CDR3 regions used RNA as the template. The primer set for the first-round RT-PCR of the TCR CDR3 was HTBI. MiXCR was run by TCRdb on the multiplex PCR reads, yielding one entry per CDR3 protein. Of 700,000 or so distinct CDR3 sequences listed, approximately 16% are singletons.

Sequencing input: blood. This receptor was taken from a man aged 18 to 29 with Graves' hyperthyroidism. The chain joins TRBV25-1 to TRBJ1-6, with D hard to call. CDR3 protein: CASSEGVFRSPLHF. CDR3 in DNA: TGTGCCAGCAGTGAAGGAGTGTTCAGGTCACCCCTCCACTTT. Filled out from reference TRBV25-1 and TRBJ1-6, the complete variable domain reads EADIYQTPRYLVIGTGKKITLECSQTMGHDKMYWYQQDPGMELHLIHYSYGVNSTEKGDLSSESTVSRIRTEHFPLTLESARPSHTSQYLCASSEGVFRSPLHFGNGTRLTVT.